A single T cell receptor (beta chain) is shown here with its context. The sample originates from a study of blood T cell repertoires in COVID-19. Turning to the study itself: COVID-19 samples from acute and convalescent phases originated in the United States, Italy and Spain. T cells, B-cell-depleted T cells, or PBMCs provided the cDNA or gDNA that served as material.

Some clones are missing from TCRdb's copy, which holds only in-frame ones; the method was immunoSEQ multiplex PCR. The top ten hold approximately 23% of the sample, which has about 95,000 clones, over 70% seen once. V lost 3 bases to trimming and J lost 0 bases; unmatched junction nucleotides: 11. This CDR3 contains 17 residues. From germline, CDR1 is SGHRS and CDR2 YFSETQ. The sample taken for sequencing was peripheral blood. The V and J genes are TRBV5-1 and TRBJ2-7; 8 bases agree with TRBD2. This receptor was taken from a man older than 75 with active or convalescent COVID-19. CDR3 nucleotide sequence: TGCGCCAGCAGCTCGACCTTTAGCGGGGCTAGCTCCTACGAGCAGTACTTC. It encodes CASSSTFSGASSYEQYF.